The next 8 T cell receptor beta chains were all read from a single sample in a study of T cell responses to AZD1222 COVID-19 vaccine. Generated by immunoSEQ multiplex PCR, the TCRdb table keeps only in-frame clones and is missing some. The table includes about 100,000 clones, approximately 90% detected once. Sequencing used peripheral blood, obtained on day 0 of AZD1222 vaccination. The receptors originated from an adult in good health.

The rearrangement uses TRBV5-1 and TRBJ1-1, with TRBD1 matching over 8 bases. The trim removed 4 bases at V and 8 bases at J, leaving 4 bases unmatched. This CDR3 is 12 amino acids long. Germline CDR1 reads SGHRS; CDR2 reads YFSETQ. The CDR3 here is CASSLGQGEAFF. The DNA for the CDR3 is TGCGCCAGCAGCCTAGGACAGGGCGAAGCTTTCTTT.

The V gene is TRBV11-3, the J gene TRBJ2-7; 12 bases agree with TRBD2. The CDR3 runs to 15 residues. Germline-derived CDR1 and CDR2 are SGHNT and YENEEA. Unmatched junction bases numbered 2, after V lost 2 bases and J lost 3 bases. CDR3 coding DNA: TGTGCCAGCAGCTTAAAGGGACTAGCGGGCTACGAGCAGTACTTC. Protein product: CASSLKGLAGYEQYF.

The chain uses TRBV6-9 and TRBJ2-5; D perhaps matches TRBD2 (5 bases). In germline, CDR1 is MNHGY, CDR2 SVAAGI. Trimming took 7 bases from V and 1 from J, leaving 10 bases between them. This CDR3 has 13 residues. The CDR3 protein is CASKQAAQETQYF. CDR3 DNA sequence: TGTGCCAGCAAGCAAGCGGCCCAAGAGACCCAGTACTTC.

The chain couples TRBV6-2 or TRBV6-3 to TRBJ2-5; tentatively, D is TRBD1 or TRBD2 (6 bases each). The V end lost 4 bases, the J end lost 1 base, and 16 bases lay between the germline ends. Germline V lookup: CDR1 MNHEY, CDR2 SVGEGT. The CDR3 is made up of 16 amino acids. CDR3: CASSSPRGGFQETQYF. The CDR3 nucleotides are TGTGCCAGCAGTTCCCCAAGAGGGGGGTTCCAAGAGACCCAGTACTTC.

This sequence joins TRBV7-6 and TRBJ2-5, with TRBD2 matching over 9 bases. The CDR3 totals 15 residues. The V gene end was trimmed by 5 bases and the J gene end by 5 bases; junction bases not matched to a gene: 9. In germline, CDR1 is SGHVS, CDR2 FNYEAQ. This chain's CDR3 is CASSPPGLAWETQYF. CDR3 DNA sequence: TGTGCCAGCAGCCCACCGGGACTAGCCTGGGAGACCCAGTACTTC. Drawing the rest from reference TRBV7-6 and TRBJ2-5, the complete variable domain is GAGVSQSPRYKVTKRGQDVALRCDPISGHVSLYWYRQALGQGPEFLTYFNYEAQQDKSGLPNDRFSAERPEGSISTLTIQRTEQRDSAMYRCASSPPGLAWETQYFGPGTRLLVL.

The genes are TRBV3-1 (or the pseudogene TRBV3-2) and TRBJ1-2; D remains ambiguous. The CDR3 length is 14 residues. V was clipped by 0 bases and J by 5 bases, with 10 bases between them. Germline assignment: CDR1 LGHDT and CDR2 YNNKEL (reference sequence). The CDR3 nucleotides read TGTGCCAGCAGCCAAGATAATTCCGGGTATGGCTACACCTTC. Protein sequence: CASSQDNSGYGYTF.

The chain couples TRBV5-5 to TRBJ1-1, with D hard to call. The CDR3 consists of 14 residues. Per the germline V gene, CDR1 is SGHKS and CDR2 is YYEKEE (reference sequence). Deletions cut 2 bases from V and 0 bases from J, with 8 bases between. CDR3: CASSLVGLNTEAFF. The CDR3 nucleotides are TGTGCCAGCAGCTTAGTAGGTCTGAACACTGAAGCTTTCTTT.

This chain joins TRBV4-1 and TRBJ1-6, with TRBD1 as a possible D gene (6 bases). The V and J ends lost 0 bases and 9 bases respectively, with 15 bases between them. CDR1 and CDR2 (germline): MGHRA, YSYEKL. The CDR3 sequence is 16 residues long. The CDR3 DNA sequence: TGCGCCAGCAGCCAAGAGACGCAGGGGTTCGGTTCACCCCTCCACTTT. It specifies CASSQETQGFGSPLHF.